This T cell receptor beta chain was captured by sequencing in a study of blood T cell repertoires in COVID-19. Whole-study context: The cDNA or gDNA used as material had been derived from T cells, B-cell-depleted T cells, or PBMCs.

Residents of about two dozen US areas, aged about 18 to 95 years, made up the participants. Participant-reported clinical history was the basis for cohort assignment. Authors' analysis steps: Amplification of reference gene primers was used by the study to estimate nucleated cell counts. TCRdb keeps only in-frame clones here, not all; method: immunoSEQ multiplex PCR. The V and J calls and clone size are taken from that table; D and trimming were inferred from the DNA. The sample consists of around 250,000 clones, over 80% of them appearing once. CDR3 size: 12 residues. Germline CDR1 reads SNHLY; CDR2 reads FYNNEI. V lost 9 bases to trimming and J lost 0 bases; unmatched junction nucleotides: 1.

This sequence joins TRBV2 and TRBJ1-1; 7 bases map to TRBD1. This clonotype was obtained from a woman aged 35 to 49 who had been exposed to COVID-19. Sample: PBMCs or T cells enriched from blood (not recorded which). The DNA for the CDR3 is TGTGCCAGGGGACAGTTGAACACTGAAGCTTTCTTT. The encoded protein is CARGQLNTEAFF.